This T cell receptor beta chain was documented in a study of vaccination and CD4 T cells after COVID-19. Study at large: Recovered patients in the cohort numbered six men and four women, two of them Hispanic. With a range of 35 to 161, the median interval from diagnosis to drawing post-COVID samples was approximately 91 days. From HCoV-229E, HCoV-OC43, HCoV-NL63 and SARS-CoV-2, overlapping spike peptides were used to stimulate the cells.

This CDR3 contains 15 residues. CDR1 SGHAT and CDR2 FQNNGV come from the germline V gene. V lost 5 bases and J lost 8; bases outside the gene matches: 5. Worth noting for this clonotype: Its antigen is as yet unknown.

Documented treatment: roughly ten-day PBMC culture with coronavirus spike peptide pools or control peptides (ViraFEST assay). With the Oncomine TCR Beta short-read assay, DNA from cultured CD4+ T cells was sequenced. TCRdb ran MiXCR on the PCR reads and lists one entry per CDR3 protein. This table holds roughly 14,000 distinct CDR3 sequences, 48% found once. Overall study results and limits: Convalescent patients displayed spike mono-reactivity in 304 of 307 vaccine-specific clones.

J is TRBJ2-2 and V is TRBV11-2; 13 bases are a match to TRBD2. The sequenced material came from CD4+ T cells from blood, cultured in vitro. The clonotype was recovered from a human donor who had recovered from COVID-19. CDR3 coding DNA: TGTGCCAGCAGCCTACTAGCGGGAGGGCCTGGGGAGCTGTTTTTT. Translating it yields CASSLLAGGPGELFF. Drawing the rest from reference TRBV11-2 and TRBJ2-2, the complete variable domain is EAGVAQSPRYKIIEKRQSVAFWCNPISGHATLYWYQQILGQGPKLLIQFQNNGVVDDSQLPKDRFSAERLKGVDSTLKIQPAKLEDSAVYLCASSLLAGGPGELFFGEGSRLTVL.